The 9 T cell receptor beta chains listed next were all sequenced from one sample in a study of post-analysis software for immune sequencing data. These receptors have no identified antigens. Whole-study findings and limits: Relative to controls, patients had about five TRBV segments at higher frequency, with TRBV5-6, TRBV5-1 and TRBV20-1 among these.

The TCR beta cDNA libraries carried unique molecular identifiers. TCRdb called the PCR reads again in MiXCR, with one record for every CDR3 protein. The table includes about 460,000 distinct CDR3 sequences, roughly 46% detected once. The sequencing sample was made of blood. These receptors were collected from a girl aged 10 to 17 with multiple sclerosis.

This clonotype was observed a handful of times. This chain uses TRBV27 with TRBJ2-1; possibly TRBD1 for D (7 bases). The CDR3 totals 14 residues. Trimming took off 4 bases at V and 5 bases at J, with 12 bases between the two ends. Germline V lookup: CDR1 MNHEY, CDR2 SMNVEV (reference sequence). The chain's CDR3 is CASSSGGLHNEQFF. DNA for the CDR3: TGTGCCAGCAGTTCAGGGGGACTTCACAATGAGCAGTTCTTC.

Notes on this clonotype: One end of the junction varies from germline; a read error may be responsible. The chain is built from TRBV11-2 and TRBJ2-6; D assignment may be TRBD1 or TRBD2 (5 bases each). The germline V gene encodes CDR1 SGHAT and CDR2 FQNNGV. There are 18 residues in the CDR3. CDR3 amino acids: CASSFRGRESSGANALTF. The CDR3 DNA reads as TGTGCCAGCAGCTTTCGGGGCAGGGAAAGCTCTGGGGCCAACGCCCTGACTTTC.

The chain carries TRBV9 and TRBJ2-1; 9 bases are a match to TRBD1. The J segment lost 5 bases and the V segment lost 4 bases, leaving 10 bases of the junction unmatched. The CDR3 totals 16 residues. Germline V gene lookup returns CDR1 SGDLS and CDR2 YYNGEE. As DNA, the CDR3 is TGTGCCAGCAGCCCGTGGGACAGGGCCGTAGACAATGAGCAGTTCTTC. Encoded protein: CASSPWDRAVDNEQFF.

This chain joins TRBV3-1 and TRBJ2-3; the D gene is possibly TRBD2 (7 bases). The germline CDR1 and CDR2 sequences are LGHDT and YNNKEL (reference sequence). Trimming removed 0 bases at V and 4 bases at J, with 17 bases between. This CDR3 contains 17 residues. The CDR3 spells CASSQEQGGGPPDTQYF. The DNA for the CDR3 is TGTGCCAGCAGCCAAGAACAAGGGGGAGGGCCCCCAGATACGCAGTATTTT.

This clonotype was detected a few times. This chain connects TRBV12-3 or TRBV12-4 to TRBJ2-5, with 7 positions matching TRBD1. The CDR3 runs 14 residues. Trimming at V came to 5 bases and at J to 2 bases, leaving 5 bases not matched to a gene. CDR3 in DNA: TGTGCCAGCAGTCGTCCGGGACAGCAAGAGACCCAGTACTTC. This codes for CASSRPGQQETQYF.

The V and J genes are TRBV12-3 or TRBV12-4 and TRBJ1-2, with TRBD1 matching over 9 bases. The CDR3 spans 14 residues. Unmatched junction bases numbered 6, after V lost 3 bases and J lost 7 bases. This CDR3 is CASSFGTGSSGYTF. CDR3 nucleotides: TGTGCCAGCAGTTTTGGGACAGGGTCGTCTGGCTACACCTTC.

This chain's CDR3 is CASSPASIEAFF. The CDR3 DNA follows: TGTGCCAGCAGTCCCGCTTCCATTGAAGCTTTCTTT. The V call is TRBV7-9, the J call TRBJ1-1, with D uncertain. The CDR3 runs 12 residues. The V and J ends lost 6 bases and 7 bases respectively, with 12 bases between them. Germline CDR1 and CDR2: SEHNR and FQNEAQ (reference sequence).

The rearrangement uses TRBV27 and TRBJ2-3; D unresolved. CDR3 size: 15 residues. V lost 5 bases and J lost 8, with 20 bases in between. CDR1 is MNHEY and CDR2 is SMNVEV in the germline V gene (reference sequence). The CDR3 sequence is CASSPTTDNPVTQYF. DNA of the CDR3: TGTGCCAGCAGTCCGACCACAGATAACCCCGTTACGCAGTATTTT.

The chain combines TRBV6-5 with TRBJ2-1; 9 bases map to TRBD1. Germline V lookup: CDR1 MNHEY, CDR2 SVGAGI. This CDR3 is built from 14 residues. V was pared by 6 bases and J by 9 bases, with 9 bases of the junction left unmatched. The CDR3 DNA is TGTGCCAGCAGCAAATCCGGGACAGGGCTTGAGCAGTTCTTC. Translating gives CASSKSGTGLEQFF.